One and the same sample provided the 28 T cell receptor beta chains below, sequenced in a study of CD8 T cells in Susac syndrome. RNA in amounts of roughly 0.45 to 1 ug was reverse transcribed with random hexamers. Via MiXCR, TCRdb re-called the immunoSEQ multiplex PCR reads, giving one row per CDR3 protein. The table shows 100,000 to 150,000 distinct CDR3 sequences, with 65% to 90% occurring only once. What was sequenced was CD8+ T cells from PBMCs. These receptors were taken from a human donor with multiple sclerosis.

This clonotype was recorded once. The chain uses TRBV27 and TRBJ2-7; D gene ambiguous. CDR1 is MNHEY, CDR2 SMNVEV, per germline (reference sequence). CDR3 length: 13 amino acids. V gave up 4 bases and J gave up 3 bases, with 10 bases separating them. CDR3 loop: CASSWAAHYEQYF. CDR3 coding DNA: TGTGCCAGCAGTTGGGCAGCCCACTACGAGCAGTACTTC.

This chain connects TRBV12-3 or TRBV12-4 to TRBJ1-1; D perhaps matches TRBD1 (6 bases). The CDR3 is made up of 13 amino acids. Deletions cut 3 bases from V and 6 bases from J, with 11 bases between. CDR3 DNA sequence: TGTGCCAGCAGTTTTGAGGGGGTCGCTGAAGCTTTCTTT. Amino acids: CASSFEGVAEAFF.

The chain carries TRBV7-8 and TRBJ2-1; 8 positions match TRBD2. V gave up 4 bases and J gave up 8 bases; unmatched junction bases: 10. The CDR3 is made up of 15 amino acids. The germline CDR1 and CDR2 sequences are SGHVS and FQNEAQ. In DNA form, the CDR3 reads TGTGCCAGCAGCTACCCCGGGGGGGCTCTCGATGAGCAGTTCTTC. Its protein is CASSYPGGALDEQFF.

This clonotype was seen a handful of times. J is TRBJ2-7 and V is TRBV18; the D call may be TRBD1 or TRBD2 (6 bases each). The CDR3 is 16 amino acids. The germline V gene encodes CDR1 KGHSH and CDR2 LQKENI. V was pared by 6 bases and J by 4 bases, with 22 bases between. In nucleotides, the CDR3 is TGTGCCAGCTCCCAGGGGTGGAGGGGCCGCCGATACGAGCAGTACTTC. Residues: CASSQGWRGRRYEQYF.

For this clonotype: A read error may produce the germline difference seen at one junction end. The chain couples TRBV7-9 to TRBJ1-2, with a tentative D call TRBD1 (5 bases). Germline V gene data show CDR1 as SEHNR and CDR2 as FQNEAQ (reference sequence). The CDR3 consists of 15 residues. The DNA for the CDR3 is TGTGCCAGCAGCTTACAGGGATTCAAACACTATGGCCACACCTTC. As protein: CASSLQGFKHYGHTF.

The gene calls are TRBV4-1 and TRBJ2-2, with 8 bases that match TRBD2. V was pared by 2 bases and J by 0 bases, with 5 bases of the junction left unmatched. Germline assignment: CDR1 MGHRA and CDR2 YSYEKL. The CDR3 totals 17 residues. The CDR3 region has the DNA TGCGCCAGCAGCCAACTCTTAGCGGGACCGAACACCGGGGAGCTGTTTTTT. As protein: CASSQLLAGPNTGELFF.

The CDR3 sequence: CASRQGLVTEAFF. CDR3 nucleotides: TGCGCCAGCAGGCAGGGGCTGGTGACTGAAGCTTTCTTT. The gene calls are TRBV4-1 and TRBJ1-1; weak D call: TRBD1 (6 bases). The CDR3 loop spans 13 amino acids. Trimming pared 6 bases from V and 5 bases from J, leaving 13 bases between. Germline CDR1 MGHRA, CDR2 YSYEKL.

The genes are TRBV2 and TRBJ1-1, with D perhaps TRBD1 (5 bases). Germline CDR1 reads SNHLY; CDR2 reads FYNNEI. Trimming took off 4 bases at V and 4 bases at J, with 13 bases between the two ends. The CDR3 spans 14 residues. CDR3 coding DNA: TGTGCCAGCAGTGTCTACCCAGGGTCCACTGAAGCTTTCTTT. Translation gives CASSVYPGSTEAFF. Supplemented by reference TRBV2 and TRBJ1-1, the full variable domain reads EPEVTQTPSHQVTQMGQEVILRCVPISNHLYFYWYRQILGQKVEFLVSFYNNEISEKSEIFDDQFSVERPDGSNFTLKIRSTKLEDSAMYFCASSVYPGSTEAFFGQGTRLTVV.

The J gene is TRBJ2-2, the V gene TRBV28; D is uncertain. Germline V CDR1 and CDR2: MDHEN, SYDVKM. The CDR3 length is 15 residues. Trimming took off 3 bases at V and 0 bases at J, with 8 bases between the two ends. Here the CDR3 DNA reads TGTGCCAGCAGTTTCGACACGACGAACACCGGGGAGCTGTTTTTT. Translation gives CASSFDTTNTGELFF.

The J gene is TRBJ2-3, the V gene TRBV6-1; 8 nucleotides agree with TRBD1. Germline trimming cut 6 bases from V and 0 bases from J; bases unmatched to any gene: 14. CDR3 length: 18 residues. The V gene's germline CDR1 is MNHNS and CDR2 SASEGT. CDR3 loop: CASRIHRDRSSSTDTQYF. The CDR3 DNA reads TGTGCCAGCAGGATTCACCGGGACAGGTCGTCTAGCACAGATACGCAGTATTTT.

The V gene is TRBV27, the J gene TRBJ2-7; D is unresolved. Trimming removed 0 bases at V and 6 bases at J, with 9 bases between. The CDR3 has 13 residues. Germline CDR1 MNHEY, CDR2 SMNVEV (reference sequence). The CDR3 loop reads CASSLSAITEQYF. Written as DNA, the CDR3 is TGTGCCAGCAGTTTATCGGCTATAACCGAGCAGTACTTC.

The J gene is TRBJ2-2, the V gene TRBV18, with D possibly being TRBD1 (5 bases). CDR1 is KGHSH and CDR2 is LQKENI in the germline V gene. The ends were cut back, 0 bases at V and 4 bases at J, with 9 bases in the middle. The CDR3 length is 15 residues. CDR3 coding DNA: TGTGCCAGCTCACCACCTAGACAGAGCACCGGGGAGCTGTTTTTT. Translating it yields CASSPPRQSTGELFF. Supplemented by reference TRBV18 and TRBJ2-2, the full variable domain reads NAGVMQNPRHLVRRRGQEARLRCSPMKGHSHVYWYRQLPEEGLKFMVYLQKENIIDESGMPKERFSAEFPKEGPSILRIQQVVRGDSAAYFCASSPPRQSTGELFFGEGSRLTVL.

V and J are TRBV14 and TRBJ2-3; 12 nucleotides agree with TRBD2. After removal of 1 base from V and 3 bases from J, the junction contained 5 bases not matched to a gene. The CDR3 has 17 amino acids. CDR1 and CDR2 (germline): SGHDN, FVKESK. The CDR3 nucleotides are TGTGCCAGCAGCCAAGCCGCCGGACTAGCGGGGACAGATACGCAGTATTTT. Residues: CASSQAAGLAGTDTQYF.

This chain links TRBV5-1 with TRBJ2-6; TRBD1 or TRBD2 may be the D gene (5 bases each). With 2 bases removed from V and 0 bases from J, the gap between germline ends came to 21 bases. The CDR3 has 20 residues. Germline loops: CDR1 SGHRS, CDR2 YFSETQ. CDR3 in DNA: TGCGCCAGCAGCTTCTCTATCGAGGGGAACACCCTCTCTGGGGCCAACGTCCTGACTTTC. Translated, it gives CASSFSIEGNTLSGANVLTF.

This clonotype appeared a single time. The chain has TRBV12-3 or TRBV12-4 and TRBJ2-2, with 7 bases matching TRBD1. The CDR3 spans 15 residues. V was pared by 1 base and J by 7 bases, with 6 bases of the junction left unmatched. This CDR3 is CASSLDGRGIGELFF. The CDR3 coding sequence is TGTGCCAGCAGTTTAGACGGCAGGGGGATCGGGGAGCTGTTTTTT.

The genes are TRBV2 and TRBJ1-2, with unresolved D. The V and J ends lost 1 base and 5 bases respectively, with 20 bases between them. Germline V gene data show CDR1 as SNHLY and CDR2 as FYNNEI. CDR3 length equals 17 residues. CDR3 sequence: CASSEVLAGSIGYGYTF. CDR3 DNA sequence: TGTGCCAGCAGTGAAGTTTTGGCGGGGTCAATTGGATATGGCTACACCTTC.

This clonotype was found a few times. V is TRBV19 and J is TRBJ2-2; D is undetermined. V was cut by 8 bases and J by 6 bases, with 10 bases left in between. Looked up from germline, CDR1 is LNHDA and CDR2 is SQIVND (reference sequence). This CDR3 contains 12 residues. CDR3 region: CASLTIPGELFF. CDR3 DNA: TGTGCCAGTCTTACAATTCCCGGGGAGCTGTTTTTT.

J is TRBJ2-1 and V is TRBV7-8, with TRBD2 identical over 7 bases. CDR1 and CDR2 from the germline V gene are SGHVS and FQNEAQ. The CDR3 has 19 amino acids. J was trimmed by 3 bases and V by 4 bases; bases with no gene match: 18. The CDR3 DNA sequence: TGTGCCAGCAGCTCCCAATGGGGGGGGGTTGAGTCCTACTACAATGAGCAGTTCTTC. This encodes CASSSQWGGVESYYNEQFF.

The count of this clonotype is one. The chain joins TRBV7-8 to TRBJ2-5; no firm D call. Germline V gene lookup returns CDR1 SGHVS and CDR2 FQNEAQ. This CDR3 region has 13 residues. Trimming left V 3 bases short and J 5 bases short, with 10 bases between. Here the CDR3 DNA reads TGTGCCAGCAGCTTTGGCCGGTGGGAGACCCAGTACTTC. This encodes CASSFGRWETQYF.

The CDR3 here is CASSESLPRAGNTIYF. The CDR3 nucleotides read TGCGCCAGCAGTGAGTCTTTACCTCGGGCTGGAAACACCATATATTTT. V usage is TRBV10-2 and J usage is TRBJ1-3; D remains ambiguous. The germline CDR1 and CDR2 sequences are WSHSY and SAAADI. Trimming took off 0 bases at V and 2 bases at J, with 11 bases between the two ends. The CDR3 loop spans 16 amino acids.

The chain links TRBV19 to TRBJ2-3; TRBD1 matches at 7 bases. There are 16 residues in the CDR3. Trimming cost V 4 bases and J 1 base; bases outside gene matches: 8. From germline, CDR1 is LNHDA and CDR2 SQIVND (reference sequence). The CDR3 DNA reads TGTGCCAGTAGTACACAGGGGAAATGGGGCACAGATACGCAGTATTTT. This translates into CASSTQGKWGTDTQYF.

This rearrangement joins TRBV12-3 or TRBV12-4 to TRBJ2-1; 12 bases line up with TRBD2. After removal of 5 bases from V and 9 bases from J, the junction contained 8 bases not matched to a gene. The CDR3 spans 15 residues. The CDR3 spells CASSLLAGGLSEQFF. In DNA form, the CDR3 reads TGTGCCAGCAGTCTCCTAGCGGGAGGGCTCAGTGAGCAGTTCTTC.

This chain joins TRBV6-1 and TRBJ2-5; D perhaps matches TRBD1 (5 bases). Germline V lookup: CDR1 MNHNS, CDR2 SASEGT. CDR3 size: 11 residues. The V end lost 7 bases, the J end lost 5 bases, and 8 bases lay between the germline ends. The CDR3 sequence: CASTKGETQYF. CDR3 DNA sequence: TGTGCCAGCACCAAGGGGGAGACCCAGTACTTC.

This clonotype came up once. The chain recombines TRBV28 with TRBJ1-2; D call uncertain. The germline CDR1 and CDR2 sequences are MDHEN and SYDVKM. The CDR3 spans 12 residues. Trimming stripped 6 bases from V and 4 bases from J, with 9 bases between. The CDR3 DNA reads as TGTGCCAGCAGCCAACCGGCCTATGGCTACACCTTC. It codes for CASSQPAYGYTF.

The V call is TRBV4-2, the J call TRBJ1-1; TRBD1 aligns across 10 bases. Germline V gene lookup returns CDR1 LGHNA and CDR2 YNFKEQ. The CDR3 extends over 16 amino acids. With V trimmed by 3 bases and J by 5 bases, 9 bases remained unmatched. The CDR3 loop reads CASSQLLTGGWTEAFF. The CDR3 DNA sequence: TGTGCCAGCAGCCAGCTATTGACAGGGGGCTGGACTGAAGCTTTCTTT.

V usage is TRBV7-8 and J usage is TRBJ1-2; no reliable D call. The CDR3 is 16 residues long. The V end was cut by 4 bases, the J end by 4 bases, with 19 bases between. Germline CDR1 is SGHVS and CDR2 is FQNEAQ. The CDR3: CASSYRPGVAFYGYTF. DNA for the CDR3: TGTGCCAGCAGCTATCGACCGGGCGTCGCTTTCTATGGCTACACCTTC.

This clonotype has a single count. This chain connects TRBV20-1 to TRBJ1-2, with TRBD1 identical over 8 bases. This CDR3 comprises 16 residues. The trim removed 0 bases at V and 4 bases at J, leaving 10 bases unmatched. Germline CDR1 reads DFQATT; CDR2 reads SNEGSKA (reference sequence). CDR3 region: CSARDFVTGERYGYTF. DNA for the CDR3: TGCAGTGCTAGAGATTTCGTGACAGGGGAACGCTATGGCTACACCTTC.

This chain links TRBV5-6 with TRBJ1-1, with D tentatively TRBD1 (6 bases). The CDR3 runs 15 residues. Per the germline V gene, CDR1 is SGHDT and CDR2 is YYEEEE. With 3 bases removed from V and 4 bases from J, the gap between germline ends came to 16 bases. CDR3 loop: CASSWAYRASTEAFF. CDR3 nucleotide sequence: TGTGCCAGCAGCTGGGCATACAGGGCGAGCACTGAAGCTTTCTTT.